What follows are 27 T cell receptor beta chains derived from one specimen sequenced in a study of cytomegalovirus exposure and HLA in healthy donors. Primers for the PCR totalled 60 Vbeta and 13 Jbeta. Here immunoSEQ multiplex PCR was the method, and the copy in TCRdb shows in-frame clones only, minus some. The sample includes some 120,000 clones, approximately 85% of them seen just once. The sequencing input was PBMCs. Receptors were obtained from a woman aged 25 to 39 in good health and CMV-seropositive.

A single count supports this clone. The chain is built from TRBV5-1 and TRBJ1-2, with D possibly TRBD1 on 6 matching bases. Trimming removed 2 bases at V and 3 bases at J, with 14 bases between. Germline V gene data show CDR1 as SGHRS and CDR2 as YFSETQ. This CDR3 has 15 residues. CDR3 in amino acids: CASSFRGGRDYGYTF. The CDR3 bases are TGCGCCAGCAGCTTTCGAGGGGGTCGGGACTATGGCTACACCTTC.

The gene calls are TRBV5-1 and TRBJ2-1; TRBD1 is a possible D gene (5 bases). The CDR3 contains 14 residues. V lost 0 bases and J 8 bases, leaving 12 bases between the germline ends. Germline assignment: CDR1 SGHRS and CDR2 YFSETQ. The CDR3 DNA follows: TGCGCCAGCAGCTTGGGGTCGCAGGGATATGAGCAGTTCTTC. Protein product: CASSLGSQGYEQFF.

The chain uses TRBV6-5 and TRBJ1-4; 9 bases line up with TRBD1. Germline-derived CDR1 and CDR2 are MNHEY and SVGAGI. This CDR3 has 15 residues. The V segment lost 4 bases and the J segment 3 bases; nucleotides outside the gene matches: 3. CDR3 protein: CASSFGQGPNEKLFF. The CDR3 DNA follows: TGTGCCAGCAGTTTCGGACAGGGGCCTAATGAAAAACTGTTTTTT.

The chain joins TRBV5-1 to TRBJ2-5; 10 bases are a match to TRBD2. CDR3 length: 15 amino acids. Germline lookup yields CDR1 SGHRS and CDR2 YFSETQ. With 7 bases clipped from V and 3 bases from J, the junction kept 9 bases outside the gene matches. CDR3 nucleotides: TGCGCCAGCCTATCCGGGACTAGCGTAGAAGAGACCCAGTACTTC. Protein sequence: CASLSGTSVEETQYF.

The rearrangement links TRBV7-9 to TRBJ1-1, with 7 bases aligning to TRBD1. The CDR3 contains 16 residues. Germline V gene lookup returns CDR1 SEHNR and CDR2 FQNEAQ (reference sequence). V dropped 4 bases and J dropped 3; count of bases not matched to a gene: 11. Here the CDR3 reads CASSSGAGTEDTEAFF. Here the CDR3 DNA reads TGTGCCAGCAGCTCAGGGGCCGGGACAGAGGACACTGAAGCTTTCTTT. Based on the CDR3 plus reference TRBV7-9 and TRBJ1-1, the full variable domain is DTGVSQNPRHKITKRGQNVTFRCDPISEHNRLYWYRQTLGQGPEFLTYFQNEAQLEKSRLLSDRFSAERPKGSFSTLEIQRTEQGDSAMYLCASSSGAGTEDTEAFFGQGTRLTVV.

V gene TRBV19 combines with J gene TRBJ1-6, with a tentative D call TRBD1 (5 bases). V was cut by 8 bases and J by 9 bases, with 14 bases left in between. This CDR3 region has 13 residues. The germline V gene has CDR1 LNHDA and CDR2 SQIVND (reference sequence). The CDR3 nucleotides are TGTGCCAGTTTCGACAGCTGGGGTTCACCCCTCCACTTT. Its translation: CASFDSWGSPLHF.

The CDR3 spells CASSLRGRGNYTIYF. As DNA, the CDR3 is TGTGCCAGCAGTCTCCGGGGCAGGGGGAATTACACCATATATTTT. V gene TRBV6-5 combines with J gene TRBJ1-3; 7 nucleotides agree with TRBD1. The CDR3 covers 15 residues. Looked up from germline, CDR1 is MNHEY and CDR2 is SVGAGI. V trimming: 5 bases; J trimming: 8 bases; junction bases outside the gene matches: 12.

This chain joins TRBV19 and TRBJ1-4, with D possibly being TRBD1 (5 bases). V lost 4 bases and J 3 bases, leaving 9 bases between the germline ends. CDR1 and CDR2 (germline): LNHDA, SQIVND (reference sequence). This CDR3 region has 14 residues. This CDR3 is CASSTGVSNEKLFF. CDR3 nucleotides: TGTGCCAGTAGTACGGGGGTCTCTAATGAAAAACTGTTTTTT.

In regard to this clone: An end of the junction differs from the germline gene, which may be a read error. This sequence joins TRBV7-9 and TRBJ2-5, with TRBD2 matching over 8 bases. Germline values: CDR1 SEHNR, CDR2 FQNEAQ (reference sequence). This CDR3 region has 15 residues. The CDR3 loop reads CSSSLALREEETQYF. For the CDR3, the DNA is TGTTCCAGCAGCTTAGCGCTGCGGGAGGAAGAGACCCAGTACTTC. Filled out from reference TRBV7-9 and TRBJ2-5, the complete variable domain reads DTGVSQNPRHKITKRGQNVTFRCDPISEHNRLYWYRQTLGQGPEFLTYFQNEAQLEKSRLLSDRFSAERPKGSFSTLEIQRTEQGDSAMYLCSSSLALREEETQYFGPGTRLLVL.

The chain joins TRBV19 to TRBJ2-6, with D possibly matching TRBD1 (6 bases). The CDR3 covers 16 residues. Trimming pared 3 bases from V and 2 bases from J, leaving 11 bases between. CDR1 and CDR2 from the germline V gene are LNHDA and SQIVND (reference sequence). The CDR3 region has the DNA TGTGCCAGTAGTATTGGACAGTTGGCTGGGGCCAACGTCCTGACTTTC. It codes for CASSIGQLAGANVLTF.

The chain recombines TRBV7-9 with TRBJ2-1; tentatively, D is TRBD2 (5 bases). The CDR3 loop spans 15 amino acids. Germline lookup yields CDR1 SEHNR and CDR2 FQNEAQ (reference sequence). Trimming shortened V by 5 bases and J by 2 bases, and 13 bases separated the two germline ends. The chain's CDR3 is CASSLPRGTYNEQFF. The CDR3, as DNA: TGTGCCAGCAGCCTACCCCGGGGAACCTACAATGAGCAGTTCTTC. The complete variable domain, with remaining parts taken from reference TRBV7-9 and TRBJ2-1, reads DTGVSQNPRHKITKRGQNVTFRCDPISEHNRLYWYRQTLGQGPEFLTYFQNEAQLEKSRLLSDRFSAERPKGSFSTLEIQRTEQGDSAMYLCASSLPRGTYNEQFFGPGTRLTVL.

The rearrangement uses TRBV25-1 and TRBJ2-1, with TRBD1 matching 7 bases. CDR3 length: 16 residues. The V gene's germline CDR1 is MGHDK and CDR2 SYGVNS. After removal of 3 bases from V and 9 bases from J, the junction contained 14 bases not matched to a gene. The CDR3 here is CASSDSSPGQFIEQFF. CDR3 nucleotides: TGTGCCAGCAGTGACTCCTCCCCGGGACAGTTCATTGAGCAGTTCTTC.

The CDR3 sequence: CASSPLLDRPYEQYF. CDR3 coding DNA: TGTGCCAGCAGCCCCTTATTGGACAGGCCCTACGAGCAGTACTTC. This chain links TRBV28 with TRBJ2-7, with 7 bases lining up with TRBD1. This CDR3 is 15 amino acids long. Germline CDR1 MDHEN, CDR2 SYDVKM. V shed 6 bases, J shed 2 bases, and the junction held 10 bases outside the gene matches.

The gene calls are TRBV27 and TRBJ1-4, with TRBD1 as a possible D gene (5 bases). The CDR3 totals 16 residues. The V gene's germline CDR1 is MNHEY and CDR2 SMNVEV (reference sequence). V was clipped by 0 bases and J by 8 bases, with 16 bases between them. The CDR3 DNA reads TGTGCCAGCAGTTTATCCCAGACATTGGGGCGCGAAAAACTGTTTTTT. This codes for CASSLSQTLGREKLFF.

The genes are TRBV23-1 and TRBJ2-3; TRBD1 aligns across 7 bases. TRBV23-1 is an open reading frame, and its role is uncertain. Trimming at V came to 3 bases and at J to 2 bases, leaving 14 bases not matched to a gene. This CDR3 region has 18 residues. The chain's CDR3 is CASSQIFHRDSTTDTQYF. The CDR3 DNA is TGCGCCAGCAGTCAGATTTTTCATCGGGACAGCACCACAGATACGCAGTATTTT.

The CDR3 region is CATLGGGPYEQYF. The CDR3 DNA follows: TGTGCCACCCTGGGGGGGGGACCCTACGAGCAGTACTTC. This sequence joins TRBV28 and TRBJ2-7; 7 bases are a match to TRBD2. V dropped 10 bases and J dropped 2; count of bases not matched to a gene: 8. The length of the CDR3 is 13 residues. CDR1 and CDR2 from the germline V gene are MDHEN and SYDVKM.

This clone was recorded once. The V call is TRBV28, the J call TRBJ2-5; 7 nucleotides line up with TRBD1. The trim removed 3 bases at V and 4 bases at J, leaving 5 bases unmatched. The CDR3 sequence is 14 residues long. CDR1 is MDHEN and CDR2 is SYDVKM in the germline V gene. This CDR3 is CASSFDRDGETQYF. The CDR3 coding sequence is TGTGCCAGCAGTTTTGACAGGGACGGAGAGACCCAGTACTTC.

This clone was detected once. V usage is TRBV9 and J usage is TRBJ2-1; D unclear. The CDR3 runs to 15 residues. Trimming removed 7 bases from V and 8 bases from J, with 22 bases in between. CDR1 is SGDLS, CDR2 YYNGEE, per germline. CDR3 in amino acids: CASLSEEERRYEQFF. CDR3 nucleotides: TGTGCCAGCCTCTCGGAAGAGGAGAGACGGTATGAGCAGTTCTTC.

This sequence joins TRBV19 and TRBJ1-5; 9 nucleotides line up with TRBD1. The CDR3 sequence is 14 residues long. Trimming at V came to 5 bases and at J to 9 bases, leaving 8 bases not matched to a gene. Germline V lookup: CDR1 LNHDA, CDR2 SQIVND (reference sequence). This chain's CDR3 is CASSAGTGSGPQHF. The CDR3 DNA reads TGTGCCAGTAGTGCCGGGACAGGGTCGGGGCCCCAGCATTTT.

The chain is built from TRBV7-3 and TRBJ1-2, with a tentative D call TRBD1 (6 bases). V gave up 0 bases and J gave up 6 bases, with 17 bases separating them. Looked up from germline, CDR1 is SGHTA and CDR2 is FQGTGA. This CDR3 has 16 residues. CDR3 sequence (DNA): TGTGCCAGCAGCTTAACAGGGGCCAGGGGCTCCGATGGCTACACCTTC. This encodes CASSLTGARGSDGYTF.

The V gene is TRBV5-1, the J gene TRBJ2-3; D is possibly TRBD2 (6 bases). Per the germline V gene, CDR1 is SGHRS and CDR2 is YFSETQ. There are 14 residues in the CDR3. Trimming removed 0 bases from V and 6 bases from J, with 11 bases in between. The CDR3 DNA is TGCGCCAGCAGCTTGGACCTCCGGGGGGATACGCAGTATTTT. Residues: CASSLDLRGDTQYF.

This CDR3 reads CASSEVGRGSYEQYF. CDR3 nucleotides: TGTGCCAGCAGTGAAGTCGGCAGGGGTTCCTACGAGCAGTACTTC. V usage is TRBV2 and J usage is TRBJ2-7, with D tentatively TRBD1 (6 bases). Looked up from germline, CDR1 is SNHLY and CDR2 is FYNNEI. Trimming took 1 base from V and 1 from J, leaving 11 bases between them. There are 15 residues in the CDR3.

The chain has TRBV28 and TRBJ1-3; 12 bases match TRBD1. This CDR3 is built from 18 residues. With 5 bases clipped from V and 2 bases from J, the junction kept 10 bases outside the gene matches. Germline-derived CDR1 and CDR2 are MDHEN and SYDVKM. The CDR3 bases are TGTGCCAGCAGTCTTGACCAGGGACAGGGGGCTGCTGGAAACACCATATATTTT. This codes for CASSLDQGQGAAGNTIYF.

CDR3 DNA: TGTGCCAGCAGCGTCACAGGCACAACTAATGAAAAACTGTTTTTT. This gives the protein CASSVTGTTNEKLFF. The V call is TRBV5-4, the J call TRBJ1-4; D perhaps matches TRBD1 (5 bases). Germline CDR1 reads SGHNT; CDR2 reads YYREEE (reference sequence). The V end lost 4 bases, the J end lost 0 bases, and 10 bases lay between the germline ends. CDR3 size: 15 residues.

The chain is built from TRBV5-6 and TRBJ1-5; 7 positions match TRBD1. V shed 4 bases, J shed 3 bases, and the junction held 7 bases outside the gene matches. Per germline, CDR1 SGHDT and CDR2 YYEEEE. The CDR3 is 15 amino acids. The CDR3: CASSLTDRVNQPQHF. In nucleotides, the CDR3 is TGTGCCAGCAGCCTAACTGACAGGGTCAATCAGCCCCAGCATTTT.

Comment on this clone: The same CDR3 also results from other DNA sequences found in this sample. The rearrangement uses TRBV7-9 and TRBJ2-6; no firm D call. The germline gives CDR1 SEHNR, CDR2 FQNEAQ (reference sequence). CDR3 length: 15 amino acids. V gave up 2 bases and J gave up 0 bases, with 5 bases separating them. The CDR3 nucleotides read TGTGCCAGCAGCTTATCCGTCTCTGGGGCCAACGTCCTGACTTTC. Its translation: CASSLSVSGANVLTF. The whole variable domain, filled in from reference TRBV7-9 and TRBJ2-6, reads DTGVSQNPRHKITKRGQNVTFRCDPISEHNRLYWYRQTLGQGPEFLTYFQNEAQLEKSRLLSDRFSAERPKGSFSTLEIQRTEQGDSAMYLCASSLSVSGANVLTFGAGSRLTVL.

The CDR3 spells CASSRQGATGELFF. The CDR3 nucleotides read TGCGCCAGCAGCCGACAGGGAGCCACCGGGGAGCTGTTTTTT. The rearrangement joins TRBV5-1 to TRBJ2-2, with 7 positions matching TRBD1. The germline gives CDR1 SGHRS, CDR2 YFSETQ. With 4 bases clipped from V and 4 bases from J, the junction kept 4 bases outside the gene matches. CDR3 length: 14 residues.